The T cell receptor beta chain under discussion was sequenced for a study of T cells in Graves' hyperthyroidism and ophthalmopathy. This CDR3 is 15 amino acids long. Per germline, CDR1 SGHRS and CDR2 YFSETQ. The germline V and J ends were trimmed by 3 bases and 4 bases, with 14 bases remaining between them. Only a few counts were recorded for this clonotype. Amplified regions were TCR beta CDR3 sequences from RNA transcripts. In the first-round RT-PCR of the TCR CDR3, the HTBI primer set was used. From the multiplex PCR reads, TCRdb called clonotypes with MiXCR, one entry per CDR3 protein. This sample has 350,000 to 400,000 distinct CDR3 sequences, with 15% to 20% found just once. Hyperthyroidism of Graves' type that showed no ophthalmopathy progression within 18 months was stable.

V and J are TRBV5-1 and TRBJ1-3; a weak D match, TRBD1 (5 bases). This sequence was found in a woman between 18 and 30 years old with Graves' hyperthyroidism. The specimen sequenced was blood. The CDR3 sequence is CASSSNWGVGNTIYF. The CDR3 bases are TGCGCCAGCAGCTCAAATTGGGGGGTCGGAAACACCATATATTTT.